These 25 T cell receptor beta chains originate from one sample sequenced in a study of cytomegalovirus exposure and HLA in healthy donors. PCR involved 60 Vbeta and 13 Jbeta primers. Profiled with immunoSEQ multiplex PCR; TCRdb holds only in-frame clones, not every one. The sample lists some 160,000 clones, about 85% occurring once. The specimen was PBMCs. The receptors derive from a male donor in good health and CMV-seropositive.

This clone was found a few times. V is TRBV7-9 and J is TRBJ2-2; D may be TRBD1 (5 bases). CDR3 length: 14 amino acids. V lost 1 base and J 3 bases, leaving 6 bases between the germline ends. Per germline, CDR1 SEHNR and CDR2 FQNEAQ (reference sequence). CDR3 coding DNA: TGTGCCAGCAGCTTAGTAGGGGACACCGGGGAGCTGTTTTTT. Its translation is CASSLVGDTGELFF.

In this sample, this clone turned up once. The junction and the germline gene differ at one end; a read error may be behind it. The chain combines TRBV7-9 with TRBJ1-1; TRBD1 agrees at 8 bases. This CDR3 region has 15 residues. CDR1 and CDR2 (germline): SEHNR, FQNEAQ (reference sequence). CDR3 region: CSSSLQTGVWTEAFF. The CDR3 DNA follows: TGTTCCAGCAGCTTACAGACAGGGGTTTGGACTGAAGCTTTCTTT.

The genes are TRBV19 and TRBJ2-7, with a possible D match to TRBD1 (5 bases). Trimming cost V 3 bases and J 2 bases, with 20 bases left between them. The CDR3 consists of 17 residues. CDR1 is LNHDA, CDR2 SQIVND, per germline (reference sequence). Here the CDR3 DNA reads TGTGCCAGTAGTATTCCCCCAGGGCCGGAGTTTCCCTACGAGCAGTACTTC. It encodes CASSIPPGPEFPYEQYF.

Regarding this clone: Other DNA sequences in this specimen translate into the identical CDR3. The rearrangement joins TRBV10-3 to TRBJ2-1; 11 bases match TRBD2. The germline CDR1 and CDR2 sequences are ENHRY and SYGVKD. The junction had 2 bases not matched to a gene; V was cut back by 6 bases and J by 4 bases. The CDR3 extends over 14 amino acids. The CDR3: CAISGTSGYNEQFF. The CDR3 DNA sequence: TGTGCCATCAGCGGGACTAGCGGTTACAATGAGCAGTTCTTC.

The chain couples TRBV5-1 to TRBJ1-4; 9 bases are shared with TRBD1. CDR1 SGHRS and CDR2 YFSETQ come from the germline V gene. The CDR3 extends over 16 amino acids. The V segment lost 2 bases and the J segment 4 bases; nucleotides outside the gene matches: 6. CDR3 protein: CASSFGTGLGNEKLFF. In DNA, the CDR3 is TGCGCCAGCAGCTTCGGGACAGGGTTGGGTAATGAAAAACTGTTTTTT. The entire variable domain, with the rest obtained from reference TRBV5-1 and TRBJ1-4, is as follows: KAGVTQTPRYLIKTRGQQVTLSCSPISGHRSVSWYQQTPGQGLQFLFEYFSETQRNKGNFPGRFSGRQFSNSRSEMNVSTLELGDSALYLCASSFGTGLGNEKLFFGSGTQLSVL.

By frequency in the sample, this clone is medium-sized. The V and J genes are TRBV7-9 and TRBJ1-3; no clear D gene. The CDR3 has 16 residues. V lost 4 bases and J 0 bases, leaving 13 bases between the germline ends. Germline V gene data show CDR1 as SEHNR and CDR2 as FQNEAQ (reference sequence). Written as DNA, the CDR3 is TGTGCCAGCAGCTCAGCTCCCAGTCTCTCTGGAAACACCATATATTTT. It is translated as CASSSAPSLSGNTIYF.

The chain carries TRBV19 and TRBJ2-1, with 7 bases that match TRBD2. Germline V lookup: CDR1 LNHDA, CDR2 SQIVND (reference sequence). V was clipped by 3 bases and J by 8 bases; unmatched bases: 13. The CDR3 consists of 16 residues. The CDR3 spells CASSIRSGAPSHEQFF. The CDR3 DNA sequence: TGTGCCAGTAGTATTCGAAGCGGGGCTCCCTCCCATGAGCAGTTCTTC.

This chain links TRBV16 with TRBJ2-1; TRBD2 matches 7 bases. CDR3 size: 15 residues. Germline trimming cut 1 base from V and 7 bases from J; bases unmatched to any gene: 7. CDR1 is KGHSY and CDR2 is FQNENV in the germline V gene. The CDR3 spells CASSQLGGSTNEQFF. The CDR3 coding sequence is TGTGCCAGCAGCCAATTAGGCGGGAGTACGAATGAGCAGTTCTTC.

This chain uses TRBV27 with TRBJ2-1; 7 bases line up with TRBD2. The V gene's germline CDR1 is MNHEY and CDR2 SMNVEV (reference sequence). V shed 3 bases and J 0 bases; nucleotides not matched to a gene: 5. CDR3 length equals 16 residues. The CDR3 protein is CASSLGLPSSYNEQFF. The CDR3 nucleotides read TGTGCCAGCAGTTTGGGACTACCGAGCTCCTACAATGAGCAGTTCTTC.

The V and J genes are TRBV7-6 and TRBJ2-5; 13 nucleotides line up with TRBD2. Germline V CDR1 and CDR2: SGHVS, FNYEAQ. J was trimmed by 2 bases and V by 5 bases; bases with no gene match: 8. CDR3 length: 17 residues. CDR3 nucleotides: TGTGCCAGCAGCCTGGGGACTAGCGGGGCCCCACAAGAGACCCAGTACTTC. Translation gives CASSLGTSGAPQETQYF.

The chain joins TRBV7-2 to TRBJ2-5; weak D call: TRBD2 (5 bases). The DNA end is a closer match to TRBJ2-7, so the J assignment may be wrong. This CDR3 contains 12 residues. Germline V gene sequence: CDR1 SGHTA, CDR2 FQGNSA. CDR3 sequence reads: CASSPQAGEQYF. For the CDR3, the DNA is TGTGCCAGCAGCCCTCAGGCGGGCGAGCAGTACTTC.

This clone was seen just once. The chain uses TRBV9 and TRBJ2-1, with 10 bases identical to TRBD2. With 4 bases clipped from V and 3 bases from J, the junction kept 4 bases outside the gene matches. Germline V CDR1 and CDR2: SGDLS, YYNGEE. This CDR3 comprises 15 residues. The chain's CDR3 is CASSTSGTGYNEQFF. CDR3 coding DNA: TGTGCCAGCAGCACTAGCGGGACAGGCTACAATGAGCAGTTCTTC.

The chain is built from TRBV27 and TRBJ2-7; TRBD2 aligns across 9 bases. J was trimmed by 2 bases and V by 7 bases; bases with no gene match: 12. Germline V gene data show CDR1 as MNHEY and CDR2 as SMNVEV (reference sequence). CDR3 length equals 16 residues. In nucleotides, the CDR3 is TGTGCCAGCACCCACACCCGACTAGCGGAGGCCTACGAGCAGTACTTC. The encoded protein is CASTHTRLAEAYEQYF.

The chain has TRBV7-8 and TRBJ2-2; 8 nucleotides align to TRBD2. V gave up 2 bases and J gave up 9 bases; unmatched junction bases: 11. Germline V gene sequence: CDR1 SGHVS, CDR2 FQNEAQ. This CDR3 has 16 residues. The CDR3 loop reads CASSLTAGASGRELFF. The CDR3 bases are TGTGCCAGCAGCTTAACAGCGGGAGCCTCCGGGAGGGAGCTGTTTTTT.

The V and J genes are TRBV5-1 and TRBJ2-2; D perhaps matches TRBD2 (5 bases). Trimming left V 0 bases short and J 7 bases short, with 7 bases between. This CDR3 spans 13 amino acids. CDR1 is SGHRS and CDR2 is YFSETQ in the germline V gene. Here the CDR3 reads CASSLDGNGELFF. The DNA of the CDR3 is TGCGCCAGCAGCTTGGACGGGAACGGGGAGCTGTTTTTT.

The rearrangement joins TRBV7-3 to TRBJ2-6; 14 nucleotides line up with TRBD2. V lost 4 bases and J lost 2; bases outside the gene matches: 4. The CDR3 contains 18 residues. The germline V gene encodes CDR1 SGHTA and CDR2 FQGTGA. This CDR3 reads CASSSGLAGVAGANVLTF. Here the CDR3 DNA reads TGTGCCAGCAGCTCGGGACTAGCGGGAGTGGCTGGGGCCAACGTCCTGACTTTC.

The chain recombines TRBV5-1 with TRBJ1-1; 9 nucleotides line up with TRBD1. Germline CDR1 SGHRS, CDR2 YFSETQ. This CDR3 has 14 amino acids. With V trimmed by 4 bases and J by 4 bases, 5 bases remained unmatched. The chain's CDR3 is CASSTGQGGTEAFF. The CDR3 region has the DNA TGCGCCAGCAGCACGGGACAGGGAGGCACTGAAGCTTTCTTT.

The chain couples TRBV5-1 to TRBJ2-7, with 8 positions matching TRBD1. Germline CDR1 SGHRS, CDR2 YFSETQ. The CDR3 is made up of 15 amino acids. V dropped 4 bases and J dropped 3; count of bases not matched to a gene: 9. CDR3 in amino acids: CASSQERTGIYEQYF. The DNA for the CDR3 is TGCGCCAGCAGCCAGGAGCGGACAGGGATCTACGAGCAGTACTTC.

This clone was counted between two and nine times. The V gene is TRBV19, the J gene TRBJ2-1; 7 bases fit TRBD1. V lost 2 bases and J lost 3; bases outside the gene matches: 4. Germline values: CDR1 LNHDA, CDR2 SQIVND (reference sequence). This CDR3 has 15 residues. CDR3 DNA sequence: TGTGCCAGTAGTATACTCGGGACAGACTACAATGAGCAGTTCTTC. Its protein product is CASSILGTDYNEQFF.

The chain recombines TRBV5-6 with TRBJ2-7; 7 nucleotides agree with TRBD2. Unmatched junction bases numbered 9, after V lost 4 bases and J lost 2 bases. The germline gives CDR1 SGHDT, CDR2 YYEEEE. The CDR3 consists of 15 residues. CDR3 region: CASSPPGGVPYEQYF. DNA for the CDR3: TGTGCCAGCAGCCCCCCTGGGGGGGTTCCCTACGAGCAGTACTTC.

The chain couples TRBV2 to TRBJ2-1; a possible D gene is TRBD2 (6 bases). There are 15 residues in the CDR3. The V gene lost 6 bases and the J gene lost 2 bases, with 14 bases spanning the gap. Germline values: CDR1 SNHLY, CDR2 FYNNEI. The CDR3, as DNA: TGTGCCAGCAGCGCCGGGACTGCCGCCTACAATGAGCAGTTCTTC. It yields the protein CASSAGTAAYNEQFF.

The CDR3 DNA reads TGTGCCAGCAGTTTAGCAGGGTACTACGAGCAGTACTTC. This translates into CASSLAGYYEQYF. The J gene is TRBJ2-7, the V gene TRBV27, with D perhaps TRBD1 (5 bases). Deletions cut 2 bases from V and 3 bases from J, with 8 bases between. Germline-derived CDR1 and CDR2 are MNHEY and SMNVEV (reference sequence). This CDR3 has 13 residues.

CDR3 loop: CASSLAHSSDTQYF. In DNA, the CDR3 is TGTGCCAGCAGCTTAGCGCACAGTTCAGATACGCAGTATTTT. This chain links TRBV7-2 with TRBJ2-3; D is ambiguous. Germline V lookup: CDR1 SGHTA, CDR2 FQGNSA. The CDR3 is made up of 14 amino acids. Trimming cost V 0 bases and J 4 bases, with 8 bases left between them.

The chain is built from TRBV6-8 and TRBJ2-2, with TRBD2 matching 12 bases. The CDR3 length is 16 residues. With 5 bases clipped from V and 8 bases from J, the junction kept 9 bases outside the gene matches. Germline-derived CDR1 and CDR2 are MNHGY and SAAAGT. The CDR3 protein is CASSPGTSGWGGELFF. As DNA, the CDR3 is TGTGCCAGCAGTCCCGGGACTAGCGGGTGGGGGGGGGAGCTGTTTTTT.

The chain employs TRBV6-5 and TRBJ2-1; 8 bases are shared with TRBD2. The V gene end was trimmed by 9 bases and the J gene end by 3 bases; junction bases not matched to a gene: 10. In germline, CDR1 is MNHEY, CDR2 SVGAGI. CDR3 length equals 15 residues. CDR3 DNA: TGTGCCAGTTGGGCGGGGGGCGGCTACTACAATGAGCAGTTCTTC. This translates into CASWAGGGYYNEQFF.